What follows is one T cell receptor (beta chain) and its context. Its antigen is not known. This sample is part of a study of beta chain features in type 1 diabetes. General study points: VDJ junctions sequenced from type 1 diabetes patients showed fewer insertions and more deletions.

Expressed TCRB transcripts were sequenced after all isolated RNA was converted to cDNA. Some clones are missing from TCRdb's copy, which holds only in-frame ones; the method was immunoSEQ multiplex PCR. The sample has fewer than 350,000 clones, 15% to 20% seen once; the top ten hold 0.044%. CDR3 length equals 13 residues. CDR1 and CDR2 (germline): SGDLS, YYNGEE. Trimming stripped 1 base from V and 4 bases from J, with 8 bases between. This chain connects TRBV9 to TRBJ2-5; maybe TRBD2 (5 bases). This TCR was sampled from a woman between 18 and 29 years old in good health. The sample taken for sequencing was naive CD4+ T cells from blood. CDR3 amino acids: CASSVSSGETQYF. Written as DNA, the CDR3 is TGTGCCAGCAGCGTAAGCAGCGGAGAGACCCAGTACTTC. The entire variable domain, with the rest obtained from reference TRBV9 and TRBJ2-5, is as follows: DSGVTQTPKHLITATGQRVTLRCSPRSGDLSVYWYQQSLDQGLQFLIQYYNGEERAKGNILERFSAQQFPDLHSELNLSSLELGDSALYFCASSVSSGETQYFGPGTRLLVL.